The TCR beta chain described here comes from a study of T cells after yellow fever vaccination. About the research overall: Where fractions had low cell numbers, libraries were prepared from them with the SMART-Seq v4 Ultra Low Input RNA kit.

This clonotype was observed at least ten times. Its antigen is currently unknown. The 5'RACE template-switching step produced TCR cDNA and added a universal primer site and UMIs. Using its own MiXCR run on the 5' RACE reads, TCRdb lists one record per CDR3 protein. The data show under 200,000 distinct CDR3 sequences, almost 7% seen once. Study observations and caveats: Once the booster was given, most primary-vaccination clones reappeared, at 95% to 98% for CD4 and over 75% for CD8.

The sequenced sample was CD4+ T cells sorted from PBMCs, obtained 5 days after the first yellow fever vaccination. The TCR comes from a man aged 18 to 35 who received the YFV17D yellow fever vaccine.

CDR3 in amino acids: CASSLVGGGFYEQYF. The CDR3 DNA reads TGTGCCAGCAGCTTAGTCGGCGGGGGGTTCTACGAGCAGTACTTC. The rearrangement links TRBV7-2 to TRBJ2-7; 8 nucleotides match TRBD2. J gave up 3 bases and V 1 base, and 5 bases lay outside the gene matches. This CDR3 has 15 residues. Germline V gene data show CDR1 as SGHTA and CDR2 as FQGNSA.